This TCR beta chain was documented in a study of T cell changes during pregnancy in multiple sclerosis. This clone was seen only once. Libraries were prepared by immunoSEQ multiplex PCR; TCRdb keeps only in-frame clonotypes and omits some of them. Of about 70,000 clones listed, 85% to 95% were seen once; the top ten hold roughly 2%. This TCR came from a female donor in good health, enrolled as a control in a pregnancy study. The material sequenced was peripheral blood, taken in the second trimester of pregnancy.

The CDR3 sequence is CASSLSSGGFQQYF. As DNA, the CDR3 is TGTGCCAGCAGTTTATCTAGCGGGGGATTTCAGCAGTACTTC. The chain employs TRBV27 and TRBJ2-7; 9 positions match TRBD2. This CDR3 is built from 14 residues. J lost 8 bases, V lost 0 bases, and 5 bases had no gene match. Germline assignment: CDR1 MNHEY and CDR2 SMNVEV (reference sequence).